This TCR beta chain was sequenced for a study of blood T cell repertoires in COVID-19 (dated by TCRdb to about 2020). As for the study more broadly: Samples from collaborators originated in the United States, Italy and Spain and spanned both the acute and convalescent phases of COVID-19. The samples were drawn from the first 160 participants of the ongoing ImmuneRACE study and from over 950 subjects provided by 6 global collaborators. The dataset comprised deeply sampled blood TCRbeta repertoires from subjects exposed to, actively infected with, or recovered from COVID-19. The repertoires were released in a freely available public database intended as a resource for research on the immune response to SARS-CoV-2. The material from the prospective study consisted of cDNA or gDNA derived from T cells, B-cell-depleted T cells, or PBMCs. Where available, HLA class I and class II types were taken from metadata supplied by the sample provider and were not determined by assay-based typing. The sample metadata nearly always contained a de-identified subject ID, COVID-19 status, age in years and sex.

Participants in the prospective study were aged roughly 18 to 89 years, lived in about two dozen United States geographic areas, and enrolled through a virtual design. In the prospective study, participants were assigned to cohorts based on the clinical history participants reported in a screening survey and a study questionnaire. Exposed participants had been in contact with someone with a PCR-confirmed or clinician-diagnosed COVID-19 case within 2 weeks of study entry. In the prospective study, mobile phlebotomists collected whole blood, serum and a nasopharyngeal or oropharyngeal swab from each participant. Prospective study participants could optionally give additional blood draws and questionnaires over an approximately two-month period. Before DNA extraction, prospective study blood samples were shipped either frozen or at room temperature. Study-level results and caveats: Clinical and demographic metadata were provided uncurated, with the amount varying by source and participant.

This clone was seen just once. The clone's antigen remains unknown. There are no base qualities to consult, and no much larger clone falls within one base. TCRbeta CDR3 regions were amplified from genomic DNA using the immunoSEQ Assay, a bias-controlled multiplex PCR. In the authors' own workflow: Nucleated cell counts per sample were estimated from amplification of reference gene primers within the assay. To quantify the absolute abundance of each unique TCRbeta CDR3 rearrangement, sequence reads were collapsed and filtered. For each sample, productive Simpson clonality was calculated as the square root of Simpson's diversity index over productive rearrangements. Entries here come from immuneACCESS through TCRdb and include only in-frame sequences with V and J called. Some clones fail to appear in such tables; in the studies checked, an unresolved V gene covers under half of the shortfall, and the cause of the remainder is unknown. V and J calls and clone size follow that table, whereas D and trimming were derived from the DNA. Within this sample are around 200,000 clones, with less than 90% of them counted one time only. Approximately 4.8% of the sample is in the top ten clones.

The source material was PBMCs or T cells enriched from blood (not recorded which). The clonotype originates from a woman aged 25 to 39 who had been exposed to COVID-19.

The DNA sequence reads TGTGCCAGCAGCTTGGGTTGGGACAGGCATGGATCCATGAACACTGAAGCTTTCTTT. Translated, it gives CASSLGWDRHGSMNTEAFF. Here the chain combines TRBV5-8 and TRBJ1-1; TRBD1 lines up with 8 middle nucleotides. From its cysteine to its phenylalanine, the CDR3 spans 19 amino acids. The sequence is cut down to CDR3 DNA, 57 bases in frame from base 1. V lost 0 bases and J lost 0 bases, and the count of bases not matched to a germline gene is 13. The germline V gene sets CDR1 to SGHTS and CDR2 to YDEGEE. Full variable domain (CDR3 extended with the reference TRBV5-8 and TRBJ1-1 proteins): EAGVTQSPTHLIKTRGQQATLRCSPISGHTSVYWYQQALGLGLQFLLWYDEGEERNRGNFPPRFSGRQFPNYSSELNVNALELEDSALYLCASSLGWDRHGSMNTEAFFGQGTRLTVV.